This TCR beta chain stems from a study of chemoradiotherapy in HPV16-positive cancers (dated 2022 in TCRdb). The study in broad terms: Functional T-cell assays on cells from a couple of HPV16-positive patients defined candidate HPV-specific T-cell clones and common TCR motifs. Whether T-cell immunity against the HPV oncoproteins E6 and E7 changes during chemoradiotherapy and whether survival is affected by this immunity were examined in the study. The candidate HPV-specific TCRs and motifs were then tracked in TCR repertoires from roughly 86 patients with HPV-related cancers.

Reading from cysteine to phenylalanine, the CDR3 counts 17 amino acids. Solely the CDR3 DNA is kept, with 51 bases framed from the first base. The trim is 4 bases for V and 0 bases for J, with a gap of 17 bases between the germline ends. From a lookup of the germline V gene, CDR1 and CDR2 are SGHRS and YFSETQ. Concerning this clone: No cognate antigen has been identified for it. Nothing much larger sits one base from this clone, and base qualities are not available.

Repertoires were sampled multiple times during chemoradiotherapy, which allowed clonal expansion in the tumor microenvironment to be followed. The library was generated by the immunoSEQ multiplex PCR assay. TCRdb stores this immuneACCESS table with in-frame sequences only. Part of the clones is absent; in the studies checked, under half of the shortfall reflects unresolved V genes, and no reason is known for the rest. A total of about 14,000 clones appear in this sample, just under 70% of them only once. The ten biggest clones cover approximately 19% of the sample. Findings and caveats that apply to the study as a whole: The functional definition of HPV-specific T cells was derived from only a couple of HPV16-positive patients, and the survival association was reported for HPV16-positive patients. Improved recurrence-free survival in HPV16-positive patients was associated with expansion of HPV-responsive T cells during chemoradiotherapy. Expansion of candidate HPV-specific clones and E7-related TCR motifs was observed in the tumor microenvironment during treatment, whereas no such expansion was observed for non-HPV-specific T cells.

This material was acquired from a patient who underwent chemoradiotherapy. The receptor was isolated from a human donor with HPV-associated anogenital cancer. The chain employs TRBV5-1 and TRBJ2-1; no D gene can be assigned with confidence. The base sequence is TGCGCCAGCAGCACCATAGCCATCGCGGCCTCCTACAATGAGCAGTTCTTC. This codes for CASSTIAIAASYNEQFF.